This entry describes one T cell receptor beta chain. Its target is not known. These data come from a study of cytomegalovirus exposure and HLA in healthy donors. Whole-study findings and limits: The number of N-insertions in an Asian-associated ancestry cluster was reportedly below the approximately 600-donor mean in a later analysis. A later analysis associated some 18,000 TCR beta sequences with HLA alleles at a 0.05 false discovery rate. Among CMV-associated TCR beta chains, most appeared HLA-restricted in a later analysis.

Primers: 60 Vbeta forward and 13 Jbeta reverse. As processed by the authors: In a later analysis, roughly 11 million of approximately 86 million unique beta chains occurred in at least two donors. Method: immunoSEQ multiplex PCR; TCRdb's copy keeps in-frame clones and lacks some. V and J calls and clone size are those listed in that table; D and trimming were worked out from the DNA. The sample contains around 150,000 clones, 87% of which appear only once. The CDR3 totals 14 residues. The V gene's germline CDR1 is SGHTA and CDR2 FQGNSA. Trimming left V 7 bases short and J 6 bases short, with 15 bases between.

The chain carries TRBV7-2 and TRBJ2-2, with TRBD1 as a possible D gene (5 bases). The receptor was isolated from a woman in her twenties or thirties in good health and CMV-seronegative. The sequenced sample consisted of PBMCs. As DNA, the CDR3 is TGTGCCAGCACCAGCCTCCAGGGTGCCGGGGAGCTGTTTTTT. Residues: CASTSLQGAGELFF.